A selection of T cell receptor beta chains follows, all from one sample in a study of shared T cell receptors in the human thymus. Profiled with immunoSEQ multiplex PCR; TCRdb holds only in-frame clones, not every one. The sample includes around 730,000 clones, 80% to 90% seen only once; the top ten take approximately 0.01%. The same specimen was also included in a second study, on human thymus T cells.

The sequenced material came from thymocytes. These receptors all come from a girl under three years old with a congenital heart defect. Both conserved end residues are part of each CDR3. The D gene is left open where the match is weak. Clone size is not always given. Where it is, it says once, few, many or a class for expanded clones.

j_call clone_size d_call v_call cdr3_nt cdr3_aa
TRBJ2-2 NA TRBD1 TRBV6-1 TGTGCCAGCAGTGAAGCGAACCACCGGGACAGTTCCACCGGGGAGCTGTTTTTT CASSEANHRDSSTGELFF
TRBJ1-1 NA NA TRBV5-4 TGTGCCAGCAGGGGGCAGGGATCTGAAGCTTTCTTT CASRGQGSEAFF
TRBJ2-3 NA NA TRBV6-1 TGTGCCACCGGCCCCCCCGGGTCGCAGTATTTT CATGPPGSQYF
TRBJ2-7 NA NA TRBV29-1 TGCAGCGTTGAAGATTTCGGGTTCCACGAGCAGTACTTC CSVEDFGFHEQYF
TRBJ1-2 NA NA TRBV7-2 TGTGCCAGCAGCTTAGTGGTTTTCAAAGCCTATGGCTACACCTTC CASSLVVFKAYGYTF
TRBJ1-1 NA TRBD1 TRBV4-1 TGCGCCAGCAGCCAGTCAGACAGGGGTAAAATGAACACTGAAGCTTTCTTT CASSQSDRGKMNTEAFF
TRBJ1-2 NA TRBD1 TRBV2 TGTGCCAGCAGTGAAGCGCTTCAAGGACAGGGGCTTCTAAACTATGGCTACACCTTC CASSEALQGQGLLNYGYTF
TRBJ2-7 NA NA TRBV7-6 TGTGCCAGCAGCTTAGCGGCGGCACTCTACGAGCAGTACTTC CASSLAAALYEQYF
TRBJ2-5 NA TRBD1 TRBV9 TGTGCCAGCAGCGTAGGGGGGACAGGGGGAGAGACCCAGTACTTC CASSVGGTGGETQYF
TRBJ2-3 NA NA TRBV7-9 TGTGCCAGCAGCCCCACGCGGGGTTCGCGCACAGATACGCAGTATTTT CASSPTRGSRTDTQYF
TRBJ2-3 few NA TRBV7-6 TGTGCCAGCAGCCTCATAGGGGAAACAGATACGCAGTATTTT CASSLIGETDTQYF
TRBJ2-2 NA NA TRBV4-1 TGCGCCAGCAGCCAAGATCACGGTGCCGGGGAGCTGTTTTTT CASSQDHGAGELFF
TRBJ2-7 NA NA TRBV16 TGTGCCAGCAGCGGTAGCTCCTACGAGCAGTACTTC CASSGSSYEQYF
TRBJ2-3 NA NA TRBV28 TGTGCCAGCAGTTTAGGAGGGACAGATACGCAGTATTTT CASSLGGTDTQYF
TRBJ2-7 NA NA TRBV9 TGTGCCAGCGGTCCCCAGGGTTTCTCCTACGAGCAGTACTTC CASGPQGFSYEQYF
TRBJ2-1 NA NA TRBV28 TGTGCCAGCAACAAGAGGACTATCCAGTTCTTC CASNKRTIQFF